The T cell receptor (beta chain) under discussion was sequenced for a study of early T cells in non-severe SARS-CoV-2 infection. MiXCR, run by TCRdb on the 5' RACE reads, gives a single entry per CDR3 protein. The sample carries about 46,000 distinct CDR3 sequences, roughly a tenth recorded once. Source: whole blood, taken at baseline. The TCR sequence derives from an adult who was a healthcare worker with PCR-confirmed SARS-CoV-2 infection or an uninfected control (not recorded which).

In DNA, the CDR3 is TGTGCCAGCAGTACTAGGGGCCCCGCCACGAACACCGGGGAGCTGTTTTTT. Its translation: CASSTRGPATNTGELFF. The genes are TRBV7-2 and TRBJ2-2, with D possibly being TRBD1 or TRBD2 (5 bases each). V gave up 6 bases and J gave up 0 bases, with 17 bases separating them. The length of the CDR3 is 17 residues. Germline V gene lookup returns CDR1 SGHTA and CDR2 FQGNSA. Together with reference TRBV7-2 and TRBJ2-2, the CDR3 gives the full variable domain: GAGVSQSPSNKVTEKGKDVELRCDPISGHTALYWYRQSLGQGLEFLIYFQGNSAPDKSGLPSDRFSAERTGGSVSTLTIQRTQQEDSAVYLCASSTRGPATNTGELFFGEGSRLTVL.